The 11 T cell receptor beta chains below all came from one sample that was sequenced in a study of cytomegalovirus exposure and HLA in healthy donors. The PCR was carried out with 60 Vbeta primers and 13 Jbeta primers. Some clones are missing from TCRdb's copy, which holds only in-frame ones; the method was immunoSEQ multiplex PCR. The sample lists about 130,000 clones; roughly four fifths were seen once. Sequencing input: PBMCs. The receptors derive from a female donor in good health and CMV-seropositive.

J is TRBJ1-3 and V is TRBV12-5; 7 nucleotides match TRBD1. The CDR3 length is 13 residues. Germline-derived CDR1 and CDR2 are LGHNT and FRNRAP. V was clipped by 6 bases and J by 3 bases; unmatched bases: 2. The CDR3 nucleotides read TGTGCTAGTGGCCGGGACAGTGGAAACACCATATATTTT. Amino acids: CASGRDSGNTIYF.

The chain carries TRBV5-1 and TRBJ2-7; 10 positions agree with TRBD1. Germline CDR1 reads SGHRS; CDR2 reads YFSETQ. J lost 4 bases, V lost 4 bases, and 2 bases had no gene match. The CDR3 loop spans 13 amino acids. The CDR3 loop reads CASSGDRGYEQYF. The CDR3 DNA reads TGCGCCAGCAGCGGGGACAGGGGATACGAGCAGTACTTC.

The CDR3 spells CASSPGNLRDRVGYTF. The CDR3 region has the DNA TGTGCCAGCAGTCCAGGAAACCTCCGGGACAGGGTTGGCTACACCTTC. This chain connects TRBV2 to TRBJ1-2, with 9 nucleotides matching TRBD1. After removal of 5 bases from V and 7 bases from J, the junction contained 14 bases not matched to a gene. This CDR3 comprises 16 residues. Germline V CDR1 and CDR2: SNHLY, FYNNEI.

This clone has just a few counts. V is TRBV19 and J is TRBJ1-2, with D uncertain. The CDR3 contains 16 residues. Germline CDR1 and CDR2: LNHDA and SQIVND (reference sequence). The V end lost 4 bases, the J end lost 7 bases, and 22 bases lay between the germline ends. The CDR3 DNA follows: TGTGCCAGTAGTACCACCGCTGCATCTCCCGCGGGTGGCTACACCTTC. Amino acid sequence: CASSTTAASPAGGYTF.

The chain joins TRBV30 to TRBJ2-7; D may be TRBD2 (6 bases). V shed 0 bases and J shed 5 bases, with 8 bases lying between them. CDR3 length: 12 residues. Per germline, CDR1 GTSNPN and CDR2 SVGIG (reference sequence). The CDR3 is CAWSVPGDEQYF. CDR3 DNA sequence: TGTGCCTGGAGTGTACCGGGGGACGAGCAGTACTTC.

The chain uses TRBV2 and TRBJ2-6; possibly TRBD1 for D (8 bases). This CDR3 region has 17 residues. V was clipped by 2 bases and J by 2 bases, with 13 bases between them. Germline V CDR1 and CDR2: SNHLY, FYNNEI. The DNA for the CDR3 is TGTGCCAGCAGTGAATATACAGGGGGGGCTGGGGCCAACGTCCTGACTTTC. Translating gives CASSEYTGGAGANVLTF.

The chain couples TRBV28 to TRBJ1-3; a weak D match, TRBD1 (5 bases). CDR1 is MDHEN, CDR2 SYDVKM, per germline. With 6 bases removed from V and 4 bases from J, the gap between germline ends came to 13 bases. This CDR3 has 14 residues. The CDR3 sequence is CASSHDRQGNTIYF. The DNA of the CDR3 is TGTGCCAGCAGCCACGACCGACAGGGAAACACCATATATTTT.

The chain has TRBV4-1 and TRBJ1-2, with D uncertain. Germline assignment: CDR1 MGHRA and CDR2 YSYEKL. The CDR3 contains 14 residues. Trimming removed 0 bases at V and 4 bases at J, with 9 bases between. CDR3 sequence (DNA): TGCGCCAGCAGCCAAGATGGGAGGGTCTATGGCTACACCTTC. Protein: CASSQDGRVYGYTF.

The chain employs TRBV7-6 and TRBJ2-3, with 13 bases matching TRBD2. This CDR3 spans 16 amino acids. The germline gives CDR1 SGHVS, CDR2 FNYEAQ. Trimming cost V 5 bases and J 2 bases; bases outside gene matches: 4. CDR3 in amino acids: CASSKLAGGITDTQYF. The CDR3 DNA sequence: TGTGCCAGCAGCAAACTAGCGGGGGGGATCACAGATACGCAGTATTTT.

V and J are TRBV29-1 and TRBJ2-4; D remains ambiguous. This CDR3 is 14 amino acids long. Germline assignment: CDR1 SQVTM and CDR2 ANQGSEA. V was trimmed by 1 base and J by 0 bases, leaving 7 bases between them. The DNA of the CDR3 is TGCAGCGTTGAAGTTCCGTTAGCCAAAAACATTCAGTACTTC. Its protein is CSVEVPLAKNIQYF.

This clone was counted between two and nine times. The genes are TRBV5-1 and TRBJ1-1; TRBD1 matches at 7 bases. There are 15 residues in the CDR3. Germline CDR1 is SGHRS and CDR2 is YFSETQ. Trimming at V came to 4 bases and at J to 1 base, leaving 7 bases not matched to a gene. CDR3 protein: CASSVPTGANTEAFF. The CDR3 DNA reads TGCGCCAGCAGCGTGCCCACAGGGGCGAACACTGAAGCTTTCTTT.